This entry features one T cell receptor beta chain sequence. Its antigen is as yet unknown. This cohort consisted of healthy bone marrow donors. The data originate from a study of cytomegalovirus exposure and HLA in healthy donors. CDR3 length: 15 amino acids. Germline loops: CDR1 SGHNT, CDR2 YYREEE (reference sequence). Trimming stripped 0 bases from V and 6 bases from J, with 15 bases between. The PCR had 60 Vbeta and 13 Jbeta primers. Produced via immunoSEQ multiplex PCR; TCRdb's table is partial and in-frame only. Here the sample spans 100,000 to 150,000 clones, 65% to 80% being singletons. Study conclusions and caveats: When analyzed later, the rates of TCR association showed variation by HLA locus, with DRB1 the most and HLA-C the fewest. Reports showed the classifier diagnosing cytomegalovirus status with high specificity and sensitivity.

The origin of this receptor is a woman between 18 and 29 years old in good health and CMV-seronegative. The chain recombines TRBV5-4 with TRBJ2-5; maybe TRBD1 (5 bases). Sequencing was carried out using PBMCs. For the CDR3, the DNA is TGTGCCAGCAGCTTGGGGGTGGGGCATGTAAAGACCCAGTACTTC. This encodes CASSLGVGHVKTQYF.